The clone carrying this TCR beta chain was seen a few times. A much more abundant neighbour one base away suggests this may be a read error. This specimen belongs to a study of Graves' ophthalmopathy and Graves' hyperthyroidism. Exclusion applied to patients with other autoimmune diseases, uncontrolled infections, pregnancy or lactation. RNA transcripts yielded amplified TCR beta CDR3 regions. Amplification began with first-round RT-PCR using HTBI primers, then second-round multiplex PCR was performed. MiXCR, run by TCRdb on the multiplex PCR reads, gives a single entry per CDR3 protein. The sample records hundreds of thousands of distinct CDR3 sequences, roughly two fifths being singletons. Source material: peripheral blood. The receptor was isolated from an adult man with Graves' ophthalmopathy.

Here the CDR3 reads CAISSLKNYGYTF. In nucleotides, the CDR3 is TGTGCCATCAGTTCTCTAAAAAACTATGGCTACACCTTC. The V call is TRBV10-3, the J call TRBJ1-2; D is undetermined. V was pared by 5 bases and J by 2 bases, with 9 bases between. Germline CDR1 is ENHRY and CDR2 is SYGVKD. The CDR3 has 13 residues.